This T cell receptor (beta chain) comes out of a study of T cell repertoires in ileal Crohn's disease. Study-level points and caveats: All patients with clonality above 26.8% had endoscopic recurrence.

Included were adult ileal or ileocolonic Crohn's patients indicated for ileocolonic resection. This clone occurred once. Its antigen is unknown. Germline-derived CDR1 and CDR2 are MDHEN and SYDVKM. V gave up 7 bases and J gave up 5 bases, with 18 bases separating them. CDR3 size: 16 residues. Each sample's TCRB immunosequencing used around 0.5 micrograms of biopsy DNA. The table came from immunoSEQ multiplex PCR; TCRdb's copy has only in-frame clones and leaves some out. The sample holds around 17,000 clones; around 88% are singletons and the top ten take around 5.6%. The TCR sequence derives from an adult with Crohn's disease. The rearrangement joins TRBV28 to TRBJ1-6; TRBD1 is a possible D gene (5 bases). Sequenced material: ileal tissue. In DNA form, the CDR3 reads TGTGCCAGCATCACAGGTGGCTTGTCCAATAATTCACCCCTCCACTTT. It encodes CASITGGLSNNSPLHF.